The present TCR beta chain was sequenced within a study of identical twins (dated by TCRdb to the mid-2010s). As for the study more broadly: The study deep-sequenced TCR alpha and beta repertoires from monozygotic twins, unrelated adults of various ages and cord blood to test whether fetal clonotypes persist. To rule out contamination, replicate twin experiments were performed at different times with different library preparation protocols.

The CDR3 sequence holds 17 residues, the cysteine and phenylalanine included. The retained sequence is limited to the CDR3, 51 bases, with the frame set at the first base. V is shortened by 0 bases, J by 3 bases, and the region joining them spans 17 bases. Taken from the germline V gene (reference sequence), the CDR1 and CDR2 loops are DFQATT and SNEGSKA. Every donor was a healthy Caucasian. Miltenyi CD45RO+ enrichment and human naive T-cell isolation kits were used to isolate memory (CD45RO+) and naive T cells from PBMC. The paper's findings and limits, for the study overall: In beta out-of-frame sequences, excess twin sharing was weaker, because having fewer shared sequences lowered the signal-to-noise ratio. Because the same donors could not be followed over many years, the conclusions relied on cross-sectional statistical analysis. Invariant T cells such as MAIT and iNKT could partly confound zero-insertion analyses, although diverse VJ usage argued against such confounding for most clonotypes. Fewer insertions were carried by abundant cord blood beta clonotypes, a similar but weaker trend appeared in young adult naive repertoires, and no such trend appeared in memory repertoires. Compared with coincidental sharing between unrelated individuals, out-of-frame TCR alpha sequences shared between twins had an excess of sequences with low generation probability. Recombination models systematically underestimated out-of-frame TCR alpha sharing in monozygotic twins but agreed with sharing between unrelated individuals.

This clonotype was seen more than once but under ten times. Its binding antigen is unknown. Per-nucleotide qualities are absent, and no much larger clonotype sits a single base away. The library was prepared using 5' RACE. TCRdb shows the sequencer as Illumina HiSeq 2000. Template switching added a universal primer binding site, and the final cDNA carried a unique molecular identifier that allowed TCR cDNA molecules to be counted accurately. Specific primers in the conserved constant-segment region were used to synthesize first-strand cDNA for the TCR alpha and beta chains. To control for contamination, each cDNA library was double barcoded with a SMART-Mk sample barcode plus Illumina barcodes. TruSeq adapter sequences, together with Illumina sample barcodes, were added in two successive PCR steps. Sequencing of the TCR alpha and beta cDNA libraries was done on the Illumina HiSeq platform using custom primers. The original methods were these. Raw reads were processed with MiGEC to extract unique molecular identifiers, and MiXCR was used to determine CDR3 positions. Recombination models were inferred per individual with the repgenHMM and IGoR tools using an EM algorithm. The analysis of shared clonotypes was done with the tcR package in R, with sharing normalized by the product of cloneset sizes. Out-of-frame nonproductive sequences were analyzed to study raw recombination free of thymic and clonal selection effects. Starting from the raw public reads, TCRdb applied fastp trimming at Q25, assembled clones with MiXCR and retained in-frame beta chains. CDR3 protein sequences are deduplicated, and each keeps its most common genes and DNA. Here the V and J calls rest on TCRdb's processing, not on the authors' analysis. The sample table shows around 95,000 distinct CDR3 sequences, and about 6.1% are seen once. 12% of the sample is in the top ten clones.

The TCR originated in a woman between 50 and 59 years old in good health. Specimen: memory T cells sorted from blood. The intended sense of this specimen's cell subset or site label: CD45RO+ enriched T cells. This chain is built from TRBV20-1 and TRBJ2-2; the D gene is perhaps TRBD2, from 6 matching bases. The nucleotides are TGCAGTGCTAGAGATTGGAGGGGAGGAAAGGACACCGGGGAGCTGTTTTTT. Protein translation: CSARDWRGGKDTGELFF.